In this sample, the clone carrying this T cell receptor (beta chain) turned up many times. Its antigen remains unknown. From 15-18 subjects, every sequencing run obtained over 170 million TCR-beta sequences. TCRdb re-derived calls from the 5' RACE reads in MiXCR, one entry per CDR3 protein. The sample has tens of thousands of distinct CDR3 sequences; 9% to 12% are singletons. The record originates from a study of neurological immune-mediated disorders. Study-level results: Sharing of CDR3 amino acid sequences among expanded clones across subjects was absent, suggesting private repertoires in all groups.

Germline lookup yields CDR1 SGHAT and CDR2 FQNNGV. V lost 5 bases and J 2 bases, leaving 12 bases between the germline ends. This CDR3 contains 14 residues. The genes are TRBV11-2 and TRBJ1-2; D gene unclear. The sequence was collected from a woman aged 40-49 years with HTLV-1-associated myelopathy (HAM/TSP). Material for sequencing was PBMCs. CDR3 sequence: CASSLDGNNYGYTF. As DNA, the CDR3 is TGTGCCAGCAGCCTCGACGGGAACAACTATGGCTACACCTTC.